One T cell receptor (beta chain) is described in this entry. As yet, its antigen is unknown. This entry comes from a study of T cell repertoires in cytomegalovirus infection. Across the study: Selected CMV epitopes included recently identified HLA-C-restricted ones as well as well-studied HLA-B-restricted ones. Indicated by public TCR beta signatures were CMV infection and matching HLA type.

CDR3 size: 16 residues. The germline V gene has CDR1 ENHRY and CDR2 SYGVKD. V lost 11 bases, J lost 4 bases, and 23 bases lay in between. Study results and caveats: Frequencies of public TCR beta families were cumulated, and this identified carriers of CMV plus the relevant HLA.

MiXCR, applied by TCRdb to the reads, yields one record per CDR3 protein. There are around 69,000 distinct CDR3 sequences in the sample; more than 20% occur only once, and approximately 68% lies in the top ten. This receptor was identified in a human donor in good health (CMV status not recorded). Some clones in this sample may be carry-over from other donors' samples. This chain links TRBV10-3 with TRBJ2-2; D might be TRBD2 (6 bases). Sequencing was performed on CD8+ T cells from cultured PBMCs, taken from culture after CMV antigen stimulation. The CDR3 nucleotides are TGTGCCGCCAGGAACGGGGACCAGGGAGGCACCGGGGAGCTGTTTTTT. It is translated as CAARNGDQGGTGELFF.